Listed here are 17 T cell receptor beta chains from one sample, sequenced in a study of blood T cell repertoires in COVID-19. TCRdb's copy holds only in-frame clones and misses some; the assay was immunoSEQ multiplex PCR. The sample records more than 300,000 clones, around four fifths being singletons. The material sequenced was peripheral blood. The receptors derive from a woman in her fifties or sixties with acute or convalescent COVID-19.

This chain joins TRBV3-1 (or the pseudogene TRBV3-2) and TRBJ2-2, with 8 bases identical to TRBD2. The V and J ends lost 8 bases and 2 bases, in that order; junction bases with no gene match: 7. This CDR3 comprises 15 residues. From germline, CDR1 is LGHDT and CDR2 YNNKEL (reference sequence). The CDR3 DNA sequence: TGTGCCAGCTCACGGGCGGGGGGTAACACCGGGGAGCTGTTTTTT. Translating it yields CASSRAGGNTGELFF.

The rearrangement uses TRBV5-1 and TRBJ1-6; 8 nucleotides align to TRBD1. The CDR3 is 19 residues long. Trimming at V came to 2 bases and at J to 0 bases, leaving 10 bases not matched to a gene. Germline V gives CDR1 SGHRS, CDR2 YFSETQ. DNA of the CDR3: TGCGCCAGCAGCTTTGTCGGCAGGGGGCTTGGCTCCTATAATTCACCCCTCCACTTT. Encoded protein: CASSFVGRGLGSYNSPLHF.

The chain has TRBV2 and TRBJ1-1; 9 bases match TRBD1. CDR3 length equals 14 residues. Germline-derived CDR1 and CDR2 are SNHLY and FYNNEI. V shed 3 bases and J 4 bases; nucleotides not matched to a gene: 3. Here the CDR3 reads CASSEDRGSTEAFF. Here the CDR3 DNA reads TGTGCCAGCAGTGAGGACAGGGGAAGCACTGAAGCTTTCTTT.

V is TRBV14 and J is TRBJ1-1, with 8 bases matching TRBD1. Looked up from germline, CDR1 is SGHDN and CDR2 is FVKESK. The CDR3 runs 13 residues. J gave up 8 bases and V 4 bases, and 6 bases lay outside the gene matches. The CDR3 reads CASSPGQGVEAFF. CDR3 coding DNA: TGTGCCAGCAGCCCAGGACAGGGTGTAGAAGCTTTCTTT.

The chain is built from TRBV19 and TRBJ1-4, with D unclear. Germline V gives CDR1 LNHDA, CDR2 SQIVND (reference sequence). This CDR3 contains 13 residues. V was trimmed by 9 bases and J by 7 bases, leaving 15 bases between them. CDR3 sequence: CASEGRVREKLFF. The CDR3 DNA is TGTGCCAGCGAAGGGAGGGTTCGTGAAAAACTGTTTTTT.

CDR3 nucleotide sequence: TGTGCCAGCAGTGTTAGCGGGATTTCCTACGAGCAGTACTTC. Its translation: CASSVSGISYEQYF. The chain couples TRBV27 to TRBJ2-7; 8 nucleotides align to TRBD2. V shed 5 bases and J 1 base; nucleotides not matched to a gene: 4. This CDR3 contains 14 residues. Germline V gene lookup returns CDR1 MNHEY and CDR2 SMNVEV (reference sequence).

This clone has a handful of counts. V usage is TRBV5-1 and J usage is TRBJ1-1; D call uncertain. The germline gives CDR1 SGHRS, CDR2 YFSETQ. The CDR3 runs 14 residues. V was trimmed by 2 bases and J by 3 bases, leaving 11 bases between them. The CDR3 protein is CASSLLLRDTEAFF. CDR3 nucleotide sequence: TGCGCCAGCAGCTTACTCCTCCGGGACACTGAAGCTTTCTTT.

V gene TRBV6-2 or TRBV6-3 combines with J gene TRBJ2-1, with D possibly matching TRBD2 (5 bases). V lost 5 bases, J lost 8 bases, and 19 bases lay in between. This CDR3 is built from 15 residues. Germline values: CDR1 MNHEY, CDR2 SVGEGT. The CDR3: CASSPDAMVGDEQFF. CDR3 nucleotide sequence: TGTGCCAGCAGTCCAGATGCGATGGTCGGGGATGAGCAGTTCTTC.

This rearrangement joins TRBV5-6 to TRBJ1-5, with unresolved D. Germline lookup yields CDR1 SGHDT and CDR2 YYEEEE. With 5 bases removed from V and 3 bases from J, the gap between germline ends came to 6 bases. The CDR3 spans 12 residues. The CDR3 protein is CASSIVNQPQHF. For the CDR3, the DNA is TGTGCCAGCAGTATAGTCAATCAGCCCCAGCATTTT.

J is TRBJ1-1 and V is TRBV3-1 (or the pseudogene TRBV3-2); a possible D gene is TRBD1 (5 bases). Germline values: CDR1 LGHDT, CDR2 YNNKEL (reference sequence). The ends were cut back, 4 bases at V and 6 bases at J, with 15 bases in the middle. The CDR3 is 14 amino acids. The CDR3 sequence: CASSRSGRRAEAFF. The CDR3 nucleotides read TGTGCCAGCAGCCGGTCAGGGAGGCGCGCTGAAGCTTTCTTT.

Only one count was recorded for this clone. J is TRBJ1-2 and V is TRBV7-2; 8 bases align to TRBD1. This CDR3 is 14 amino acids long. V trimming: 5 bases; J trimming: 9 bases; junction bases outside the gene matches: 11. CDR1 SGHTA and CDR2 FQGNSA come from the germline V gene. CDR3 nucleotide sequence: TGTGCCAGCAGCGCCCCGGACAGGGAGGCGAGCTACACCTTC. Translation: CASSAPDREASYTF.

The chain joins TRBV9 to TRBJ2-3; D call uncertain. The CDR3 contains 16 residues. Germline values: CDR1 SGDLS, CDR2 YYNGEE. V lost 0 bases and J 2 bases, leaving 13 bases between the germline ends. CDR3 in amino acids: CASSVGAGTDTDTQYF. The CDR3 bases are TGTGCCAGCAGCGTAGGAGCAGGCACAGACACAGATACGCAGTATTTT.

This clone was observed a single time. This chain uses TRBV10-3 with TRBJ2-2; 8 bases match TRBD2. This CDR3 comprises 16 residues. The V and J ends lost 2 bases and 1 base, in that order; junction bases with no gene match: 3. Germline V gene lookup returns CDR1 ENHRY and CDR2 SYGVKD. The CDR3 is CAISERLAGNTGELFF. CDR3 DNA: TGTGCCATCAGTGAGAGGCTAGCGGGGAACACCGGGGAGCTGTTTTTT.

The V and J genes are TRBV7-2 and TRBJ2-3; 12 nucleotides agree with TRBD2. The CDR3 runs 17 residues. CDR1 is SGHTA, CDR2 FQGNSA, per germline. Trimming took 1 base from V and 3 from J; bases not matched to a gene: 5. The CDR3 spells CASSLGLAGAITDTQYF. CDR3 DNA sequence: TGTGCCAGCAGCTTAGGACTAGCGGGGGCAATAACAGATACGCAGTATTTT.

This clone was seen a handful of times. The CDR3 region has the DNA TGTGCCAGCAGAGGGACAGTTGGTCAGCCCCAGCATTTT. Its protein product is CASRGTVGQPQHF. V and J are TRBV2 and TRBJ1-5; TRBD1 matches at 7 bases. This CDR3 spans 13 amino acids. The V gene's germline CDR1 is SNHLY and CDR2 FYNNEI. The J segment lost 6 bases and the V segment lost 6 bases, leaving 5 bases of the junction unmatched.

This clone was seen a handful of times. The V and J genes are TRBV4-1 and TRBJ2-7; TRBD2 agrees at 7 bases. This CDR3 is 16 amino acids long. The ends lost 0 bases at V and 5 bases at J; junction bases unmatched: 10. Germline V gives CDR1 MGHRA, CDR2 YSYEKL. The DNA for the CDR3 is TGCGCCAGCAGCCAAGAAACAGGACTAGGGTTCAACGAGCAGTACTTC. Translation gives CASSQETGLGFNEQYF.

The chain is built from TRBV7-2 and TRBJ2-7; weak D call: TRBD2 (6 bases). This CDR3 region has 15 residues. The V gene's germline CDR1 is SGHTA and CDR2 FQGNSA. Trimming shortened V by 3 bases and J by 2 bases, and 14 bases separated the two germline ends. The CDR3 sequence is CASSLSSGPAYEQYF. The CDR3, as DNA: TGTGCCAGCAGCTTGAGTAGCGGACCTGCCTACGAGCAGTACTTC.